This TCR beta chain appears in the sequencing data of a study of T-cell reconstitution after alpha-beta-depleted transplantation in children. As regards this clonotype: Its antigen is currently unknown.

Study conclusions and caveats: By one year post-transplant, T-cell counts and diversity largely arose from T cells that were newly produced.

Germline lookup yields CDR1 MGHRA and CDR2 YSYEKL. This CDR3 contains 16 residues. V lost 1 base, J lost 6 bases, and 8 bases stayed unmatched. Using unique molecular identifiers, the investigators prepared the TCRbeta library. TCRdb redid the calling of the PCR reads with MiXCR, one entry per CDR3 protein. The table has some 830,000 distinct CDR3 sequences, around 15% seen once. Sample: PBMCs, mostly from graft donor cells, taken 360 days after TCRalphabeta/CD19-depleted stem cell transplant. This TCR was recovered from a male patient aged 10 to 17 who had a stem cell transplant for acute lymphoblastic leukemia, so the T cells may come from the graft donor. The chain carries TRBV4-1 and TRBJ2-5, with 10 bases fitting TRBD1. The CDR3 loop reads CASSQGSRDRGKTQYF. Written as DNA, the CDR3 is TGCGCCAGCAGCCAAGGGTCCCGGGACAGGGGAAAGACCCAGTACTTC.